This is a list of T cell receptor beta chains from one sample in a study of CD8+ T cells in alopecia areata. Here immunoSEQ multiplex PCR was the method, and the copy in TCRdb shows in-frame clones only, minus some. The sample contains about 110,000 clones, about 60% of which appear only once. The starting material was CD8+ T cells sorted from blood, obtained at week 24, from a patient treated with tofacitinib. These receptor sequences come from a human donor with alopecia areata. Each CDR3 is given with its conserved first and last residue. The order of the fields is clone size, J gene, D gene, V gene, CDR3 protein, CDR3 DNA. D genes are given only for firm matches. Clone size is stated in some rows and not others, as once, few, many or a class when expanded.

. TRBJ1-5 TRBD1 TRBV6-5 CASSLTGGQPQHF TGTGCCAGCAGCCTCACAGGGGGTCAGCCCCAGCATTTT
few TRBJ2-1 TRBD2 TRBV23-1 CASSQSGGTTSYNEQFF TGCGCCAGCAGTCAATCCGGGGGGACTACCTCCTACAATGAGCAGTTCTTC
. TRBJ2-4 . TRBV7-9 CASSPSGKNIQYF TGTGCCAGCAGCCCGAGCGGTAAAAACATTCAGTACTTC
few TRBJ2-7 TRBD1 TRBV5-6 CASTYDRGYEQYF TGTGCCAGCACCTACGACAGGGGTTACGAGCAGTACTTC
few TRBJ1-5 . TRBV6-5 CASSYLEGAQPQHF TGTGCCAGCAGTTACCTAGAAGGGGCTCAGCCCCAGCATTTT
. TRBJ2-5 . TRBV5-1 CANTGNQETQYF TGCGCCAACACAGGGAACCAAGAGACCCAGTACTTC
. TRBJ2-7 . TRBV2 CATVPSGVSDEQYF TGTGCCACCGTTCCCTCGGGGGTCTCCGACGAGCAGTACTTC
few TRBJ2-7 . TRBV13 CASSEGRGYEQYF TGTGCCAGCAGCGAGGGACGCGGCTACGAGCAGTACTTC
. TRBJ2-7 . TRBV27 CASSLLAQTYEQYF TGTGCCAGCAGTTTACTAGCTCAGACCTACGAGCAGTACTTC
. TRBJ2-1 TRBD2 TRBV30 CAWSASGGIDEQFF TGTGCCTGGAGTGCTAGCGGGGGGATAGATGAGCAGTTCTTC
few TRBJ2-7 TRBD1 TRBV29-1 CSVAGGFDEQYF TGCAGCGTTGCAGGGGGCTTCGACGAGCAGTACTTC
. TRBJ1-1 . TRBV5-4 CASSLGQQNTEAFF TGTGCCAGCAGCTTGGGTCAGCAGAACACTGAAGCTTTCTTT
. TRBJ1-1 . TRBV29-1 CSVTGYPTGAFF TGCAGCGTGACAGGTTACCCTACAGGGGCTTTCTTT
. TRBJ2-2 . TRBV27 CASMDYNTGELFF TGTGCCAGCATGGACTATAACACCGGGGAGCTGTTTTTT
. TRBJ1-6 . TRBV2 CASSDKDLASPLHF TGTGCCAGCAGTGACAAGGATTTGGCTTCACCCCTCCACTTT
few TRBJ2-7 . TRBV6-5 CASRSAYEQYF TGTGCCAGCAGATCGGCCTACGAGCAGTACTTC
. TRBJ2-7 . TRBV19 CASSIGTLPSYEQYF TGTGCCAGTAGTATAGGGACACTGCCTTCCTACGAGCAGTACTTC
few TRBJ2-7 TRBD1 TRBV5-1 CASSENRGSYEQYF TGCGCCAGCAGCGAAAACAGGGGGTCCTACGAGCAGTACTTC
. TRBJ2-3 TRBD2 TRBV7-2 CASSLVAGGYRTDTQYF TGTGCCAGCAGCTTAGTGGCGGGGGGTTATCGGACAGATACGCAGTATTTT
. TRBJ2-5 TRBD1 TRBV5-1 CASSPGTDQGTQYF TGCGCCAGCAGCCCCGGGACAGACCAAGGGACCCAGTACTTC
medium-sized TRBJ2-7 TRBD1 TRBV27 CASSRQGEHEQYF TGTGCCAGCAGCAGACAGGGGGAACACGAGCAGTACTTC
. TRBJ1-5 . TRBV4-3 CASSQDRVRGNQPQHF TGCGCCAGCAGCCAAGATAGGGTACGCGGCAATCAGCCCCAGCATTTT
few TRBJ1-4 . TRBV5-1 CASSSDPRSEKLFF TGCGCCAGCAGCTCAGATCCCCGGAGTGAAAAACTGTTTTTT
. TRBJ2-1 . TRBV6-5 CASSPGGWEQFF TGTGCCAGCAGTCCGGGGGGCTGGGAGCAGTTCTTC
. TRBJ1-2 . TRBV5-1 CASSLAGQTKDAYGYTF TGCGCCAGCAGCTTGGCCGGACAGACAAAGGACGCCTATGGCTACACCTTC
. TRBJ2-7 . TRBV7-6 CASSSPSGGDYEQYF TGTGCCAGCAGCTCGCCCTCGGGTGGCGACTACGAGCAGTACTTC
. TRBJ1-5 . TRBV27 CASRRGGSNQPQHF TGTGCCAGCAGACGGGGTGGGAGCAATCAGCCCCAGCATTTT
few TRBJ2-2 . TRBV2 CASSDENTGELFF TGTGCCAGCAGTGATGAGAACACCGGGGAGCTGTTTTTT
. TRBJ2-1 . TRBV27 CASNKGNEQFF TGTGCCAGCAACAAGGGCAATGAGCAGTTCTTC
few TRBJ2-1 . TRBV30 CAWSEAPPEQFF TGTGCCTGGAGTGAAGCCCCCCCGGAACAGTTCTTC
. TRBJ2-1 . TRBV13 CASSHTSNEQFF TGTGCCAGCAGCCACACAAGCAATGAGCAGTTCTTC
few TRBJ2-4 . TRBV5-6 CASSLGAAIAKNIQYF TGTGCCAGCAGCTTGGGGGCAGCGATAGCCAAAAACATTCAGTACTTC